The rows below give T cell receptor beta chains drawn from one sample of a study of neurological immune-mediated disorders. One entry per CDR3 protein, called by TCRdb with MiXCR from the 5' RACE reads. Here the sample spans about 60,000 distinct CDR3 sequences, 4.2% being singletons. The sample comprised PBMCs. Receptor source: a man aged 50-60 years with multiple sclerosis. The CDR3 runs from the conserved cysteine through the conserved F or W. The order of the fields is D gene, clone size, V gene, J gene, CDR3 protein, CDR3 DNA. The D gene is left open where the match is weak. Clone size is stated in some rows and not others, as once, few, many or a class when expanded.

NA	NA	TRBV5-8	TRBJ2-5	CASSLIRETRYF	TGTGCCAGCAGCTTAATTAGGGAGACCCGGTACTTC
NA	many	TRBV9	TRBJ1-1	CASSVGTLNTEAFF	TGTGCCAGCAGCGTGGGGACACTGAACACTGAAGCTTTCTTT
TRBD2	many	TRBV5-1	TRBJ2-1	CASSLAPWGGGSYNEQFF	TGCGCCAGCAGCTTGGCCCCATGGGGGGGGGGATCCTACAATGAGCAGTTCTTC
NA	many	TRBV27	TRBJ1-5	CASSLYGQPQHF	TGTGCCAGCAGTTTATATGGTCAGCCCCAGCATTTT
NA	NA	TRBV12-3/TRBV12-4	TRBJ1-5	CASEGNSNQPQHF	TGTGCCAGCGAAGGGAATAGCAATCAGCCCCAGCATTTT
TRBD2	NA	TRBV2	TRBJ2-1	CASSPGLAGGKQFF	TGTGCCAGCAGCCCAGGACTAGCGGGGGGCAAGCAGTTCTTC
NA	NA	TRBV20-1	TRBJ1-2	CSAMPSDSYGYTF	TGCAGTGCTATGCCGTCAGATTCCTATGGCTACACCTTC
NA	many	TRBV4-1	TRBJ2-7	CASSQVSSLGSYEQYF	TGCGCCAGCAGCCAAGTTTCCAGTCTGGGCTCCTACGAGCAGTACTTC
NA	NA	TRBV7-9	TRBJ2-5	CASSFEGNSETQYF	TGTGCCAGCAGCTTCGAAGGAAACAGCGAGACCCAGTACTTC
NA	few	TRBV20-1	TRBJ2-7	CSALWGYRVTSHEQYF	TGCAGTGCTTTGTGGGGGTACAGGGTAACTTCCCACGAGCAGTACTTC
TRBD1	many	TRBV20-1	TRBJ2-5	CSAGGQQETQYF	TGCAGTGCTGGGGGACAGCAAGAGACCCAGTACTTC
NA	many	TRBV6-6	TRBJ1-5	CASTPVGNQPQHF	TGTGCCAGCACCCCAGTCGGGAATCAGCCCCAGCATTTT
NA	many	TRBV29-1	TRBJ1-1	CSVQGASGTEAFF	TGCAGCGTTCAGGGAGCCTCGGGGACTGAAGCTTTCTTT
TRBD1	many	TRBV6-1	TRBJ2-7	CASSRTGDRNYEQYF	TGTGCCAGCAGTAGGACAGGGGACCGCAACTACGAGCAGTACTTC
NA	many	TRBV28	TRBJ1-2	CASSLDQKSNGYTF	TGTGCCAGCAGTTTAGATCAGAAATCGAATGGCTACACCTTC
NA	NA	TRBV7-2	TRBJ2-7	CASSQPRAAKEQYF	TGTGCCAGCAGCCAGCCCAGGGCGGCCAAAGAGCAGTACTTC
NA	NA	TRBV5-5	TRBJ2-5	CASSREQFQDQETQYF	TGTGCCAGCAGCCGCGAACAATTCCAGGATCAAGAGACCCAGTACTTC
NA	many	TRBV6-5	TRBJ1-1	CASTPYPGHPEAFF	TGTGCCAGCACCCCCTATCCGGGACACCCTGAAGCTTTCTTT
NA	many	TRBV12-3/TRBV12-4	TRBJ2-7	CASSPNSYEQYF	TGTGCCAGCAGCCCTAATTCCTACGAGCAGTACTTC
NA	few	TRBV20-1	TRBJ2-7	CSATRAGTASYEQYF	TGCAGTGCTACGCGAGCCGGGACGGCCTCCTACGAGCAGTACTTC
TRBD2	NA	TRBV27	TRBJ2-1	CASSFNGGFNYEQFF	TGTGCCAGCAGTTTTAACGGGGGGTTCAACTACGAGCAGTTCTTC
TRBD2	many	TRBV5-1	TRBJ2-5	CASREGLSKETQYF	TGCGCCAGCAGGGAGGGACTATCTAAAGAGACCCAGTACTTC
TRBD1	many	TRBV7-6	TRBJ1-2	CASSPGQGLNYGYTF	TGTGCCAGCAGCCCCGGACAGGGACTGAACTATGGCTACACCTTC
NA	many	TRBV7-3	TRBJ2-7	CASSLTGSREQYF	TGTGCCAGCAGCTTAACGGGTAGCCGCGAGCAGTACTTC
NA	many	TRBV5-1	TRBJ2-2	CASSPVVGSGELFF	TGCGCCAGCAGCCCGGTGGTTGGCTCCGGGGAGCTGTTTTTT
TRBD1	many	TRBV27	TRBJ1-1	CASRNRGWTEAFF	TGTGCCAGCAGGAACAGGGGGTGGACTGAAGCTTTCTTT
TRBD2	many	TRBV20-1	TRBJ2-1	CSAQIGGALANEQFF	TGCAGTGCACAAATCGGGGGGGCTTTAGCAAATGAGCAGTTCTTC
TRBD1	many	TRBV5-6	TRBJ2-5	CASSSRGLKTQYF	TGTGCCAGCAGCTCCAGGGGGTTAAAGACCCAGTACTTC
NA	few	TRBV25-1	TRBJ2-5	CASQDRGDPWRETQYF	TGTGCCAGCCAAGACCGAGGGGACCCCTGGAGAGAGACCCAGTACTTC
NA	many	TRBV29-1	TRBJ1-1	CSADRDMGTEAFF	TGCAGCGCCGACCGGGACATGGGCACTGAAGCTTTCTTT
NA	many	TRBV4-2	TRBJ2-1	CASSHEDRPEQLYKNEQFF	TGTGCCAGCAGCCATGAAGACCGACCAGAACAACTATACAAGAATGAGCAGTTCTTC
NA	many	TRBV7-8	TRBJ2-4	CASSLAAGGLQYF	TGTGCCAGCAGCTTAGCGGCAGGGGGGCTTCAGTACTTC
TRBD1	many	TRBV20-1	TRBJ1-1	CSARDRTGARTEAFF	TGCAGTGCTAGAGATAGGACAGGGGCGCGCACTGAAGCTTTCTTT
NA	many	TRBV28	TRBJ1-5	CASSLRVVWEPQHF	TGTGCCAGCAGTTTAAGGGTGGTTTGGGAGCCCCAGCATTTT
TRBD1	many	TRBV7-9	TRBJ2-2	CASSHRQGLRTGELFF	TGTGCCAGCAGCCACCGACAGGGGCTGCGGACCGGGGAGCTGTTTTTT
TRBD1	many	TRBV6-5	TRBJ1-6	CASSYMGQGSPLHF	TGTGCCAGCAGTTACATGGGACAGGGTTCACCCCTCCACTTT
NA	many	TRBV2	TRBJ2-7	CASSERPESRGEQYF	TGTGCCAGCAGTGAAAGGCCGGAGTCCCGGGGCGAGCAGTACTTC
TRBD2	many	TRBV29-1	TRBJ2-7	CSVTVRLAGAEQYF	TGCAGCGTTACGGTAAGACTAGCGGGAGCCGAGCAGTACTTC
NA	many	TRBV27	TRBJ2-2	CASIEELFF	TGTGCCAGCATCGAGGAGCTGTTTTTT
TRBD1	many	TRBV7-2	TRBJ2-7	CASSPKTGSYEQYF	TGTGCCAGCAGCCCTAAGACAGGGAGCTACGAGCAGTACTTC
NA	NA	TRBV5-6	TRBJ2-1	CASSRRGQQFF	TGTGCCAGCAGCCGCAGGGGTCAGCAGTTCTTC
NA	few	TRBV28	TRBJ2-5	CASRSSETQYF	TGTGCCAGCAGATCGTCAGAGACCCAGTACTTC
TRBD1	many	TRBV12-3/TRBV12-4	TRBJ1-1	CASSQGARTEAFF	TGTGCCAGCAGCCAGGGGGCGCGTACTGAAGCTTTCTTT
NA	many	TRBV12-3/TRBV12-4	TRBJ1-1	CASSIDSYTEAFF	TGTGCCAGCAGTATAGACAGTTACACTGAAGCTTTCTTT
NA	many	TRBV20-1	TRBJ2-2	CSARDGHFTGELFF	TGCAGTGCTAGAGATGGACACTTCACCGGGGAGCTGTTTTTT
TRBD1	many	TRBV20-1	TRBJ1-6	CSARRAGQGDSPLHF	TGCAGTGCTAGACGCGCGGGACAGGGGGATTCACCCCTCCACTTT
NA	few	TRBV7-7	TRBJ2-5	CASSFLEGETQYF	TGTGCTAGCAGCTTCCTAGAGGGAGAGACCCAGTACTTC
NA	NA	TRBV20-1	TRBJ1-5	CSASPSQPQNF	TGCAGTGCTAGTCCCTCCCAGCCCCAGAATTTT
TRBD1	many	TRBV28	TRBJ2-3	CASVRGQDTQYF	TGTGCCAGCGTGAGGGGGCAGGATACGCAGTATTTT
TRBD2	few	TRBV7-3	TRBJ2-1	CASSLSSGIDRSGEQFF	TGTGCCAGCAGCTTATCTAGCGGGATAGACCGGAGCGGTGAGCAGTTCTTC
NA	many	TRBV20-1	TRBJ2-5	CSAPTVEETQYF	TGCAGTGCTCCGACGGTAGAGGAGACCCAGTACTTC
NA	many	TRBV5-1	TRBJ1-3	CASSQGGTGNTIYF	TGCGCCAGCAGCCAGGGAGGGACTGGAAACACCATATATTTT
NA	many	TRBV5-1	TRBJ2-7	CASRNPGRFGEQYF	TGCGCCAGCAGGAACCCGGGCCGCTTCGGCGAGCAGTACTTC
NA	NA	TRBV2	TRBJ2-4	CASSEPQLNFIQYF	TGTGCCAGCAGTGAACCCCAGCTTAATTTCATTCAGTACTTC
NA	many	TRBV10-3	TRBJ1-5	CAISESNSPPQHF	TGTGCCATCAGTGAGTCGAACAGTCCCCCCCAGCATTTT
TRBD2	many	TRBV25-1	TRBJ2-7	CASSESGRAYEQYF	TGTGCCAGCAGTGAGAGCGGGAGGGCCTACGAGCAGTACTTC
NA	NA	TRBV20-1	TRBJ1-6	CSASEGRYNSSLNF	TGCAGTGCTAGTGAGGGAAGATATAATTCATCCCTCAACTTT
NA	many	TRBV6-5	TRBJ1-5	CASSLDRNSNQPQHF	TGTGCCAGCAGCCTGGACAGAAATAGCAATCAGCCCCAGCATTTT
NA	few	TRBV4-1	TRBJ2-7	CASSQAGTYSSYEQYF	TGCGCCAGCAGCCAAGCCGGGACGTACAGCTCCTACGAGCAGTACTTC
TRBD2	NA	TRBV3-1	TRBJ2-7	CASSPGTSGRGEQYF	TGTGCCAGCAGCCCTGGGACTAGCGGGAGAGGTGAGCAGTACTTC